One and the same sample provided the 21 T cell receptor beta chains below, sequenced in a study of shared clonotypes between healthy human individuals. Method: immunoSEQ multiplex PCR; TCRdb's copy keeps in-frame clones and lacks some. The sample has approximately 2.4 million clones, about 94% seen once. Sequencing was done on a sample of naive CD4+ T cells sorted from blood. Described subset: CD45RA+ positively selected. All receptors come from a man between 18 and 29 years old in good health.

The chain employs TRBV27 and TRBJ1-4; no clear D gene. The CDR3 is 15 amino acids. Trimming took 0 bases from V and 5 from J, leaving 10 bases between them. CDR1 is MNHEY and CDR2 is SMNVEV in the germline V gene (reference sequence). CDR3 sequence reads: CASSLSTVVNEKLFF. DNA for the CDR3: TGTGCCAGCAGTTTATCGACCGTGGTAAATGAAAAACTGTTTTTT.

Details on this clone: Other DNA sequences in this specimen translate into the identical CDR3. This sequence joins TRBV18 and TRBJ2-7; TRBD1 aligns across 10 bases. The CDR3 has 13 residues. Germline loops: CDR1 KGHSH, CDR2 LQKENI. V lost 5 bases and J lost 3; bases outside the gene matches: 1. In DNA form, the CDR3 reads TGTGCCAGCTCAAGGACAGGGGGCTACGAGCAGTACTTC. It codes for CASSRTGGYEQYF.

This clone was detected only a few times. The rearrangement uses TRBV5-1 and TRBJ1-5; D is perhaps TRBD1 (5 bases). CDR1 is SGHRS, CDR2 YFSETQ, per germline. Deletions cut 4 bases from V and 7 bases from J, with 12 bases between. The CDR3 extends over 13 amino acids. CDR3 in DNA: TGCGCCAGCAGCGTAGGGGTACGACAGCCCCAGCATTTT. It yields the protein CASSVGVRQPQHF.

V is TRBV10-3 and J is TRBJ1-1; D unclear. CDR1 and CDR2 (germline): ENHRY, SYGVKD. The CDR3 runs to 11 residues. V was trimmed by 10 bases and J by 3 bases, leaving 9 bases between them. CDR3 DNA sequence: TGTGCCACCCGAGAGGACACTGAAGCTTTCTTT. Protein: CATREDTEAFF.

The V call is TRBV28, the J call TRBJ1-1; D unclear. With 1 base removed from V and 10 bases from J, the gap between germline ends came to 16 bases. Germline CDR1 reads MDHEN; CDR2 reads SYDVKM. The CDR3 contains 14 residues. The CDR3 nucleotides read TGTGCCAGCAGTTTATCAGGACCTGAGACGGGAGCTTTCTTT. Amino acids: CASSLSGPETGAFF.

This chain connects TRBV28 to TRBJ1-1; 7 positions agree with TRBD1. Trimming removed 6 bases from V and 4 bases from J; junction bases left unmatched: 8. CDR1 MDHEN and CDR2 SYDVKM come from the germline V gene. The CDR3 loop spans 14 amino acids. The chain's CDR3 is CASSPDRVSTEAFF. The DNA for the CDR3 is TGTGCCAGCAGCCCCGACAGGGTTAGCACTGAAGCTTTCTTT.

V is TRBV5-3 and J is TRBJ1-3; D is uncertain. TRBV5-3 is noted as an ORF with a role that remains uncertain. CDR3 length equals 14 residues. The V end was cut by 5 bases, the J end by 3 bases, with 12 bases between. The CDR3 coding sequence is TGTGCCAGAAGTTTTCAGGCAGGTGGAAACACCATATATTTT. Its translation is CARSFQAGGNTIYF.

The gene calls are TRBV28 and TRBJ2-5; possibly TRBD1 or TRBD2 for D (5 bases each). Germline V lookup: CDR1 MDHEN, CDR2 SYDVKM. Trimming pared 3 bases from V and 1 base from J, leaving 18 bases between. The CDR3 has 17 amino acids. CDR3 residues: CASSFLLLARGQETQYF. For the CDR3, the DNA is TGTGCCAGCAGTTTCCTACTTCTGGCGAGGGGCCAAGAGACCCAGTACTTC.

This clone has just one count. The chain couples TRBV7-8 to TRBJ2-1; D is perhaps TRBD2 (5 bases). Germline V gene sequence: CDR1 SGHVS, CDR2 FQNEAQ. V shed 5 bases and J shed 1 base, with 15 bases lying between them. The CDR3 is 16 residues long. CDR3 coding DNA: TGTGCCAGCAGCCCCCGGAGCGGCGGATCCTACAATGAGCAGTTCTTC. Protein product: CASSPRSGGSYNEQFF.

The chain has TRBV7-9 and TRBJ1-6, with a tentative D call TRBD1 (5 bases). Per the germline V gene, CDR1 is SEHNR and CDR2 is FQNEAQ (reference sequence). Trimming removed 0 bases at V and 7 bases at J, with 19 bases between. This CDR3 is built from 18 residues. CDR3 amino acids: CASSLANHGGVSNSPLHF. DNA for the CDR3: TGTGCCAGCAGCTTAGCGAACCATGGGGGGGTATCCAATTCACCCCTCCACTTT.

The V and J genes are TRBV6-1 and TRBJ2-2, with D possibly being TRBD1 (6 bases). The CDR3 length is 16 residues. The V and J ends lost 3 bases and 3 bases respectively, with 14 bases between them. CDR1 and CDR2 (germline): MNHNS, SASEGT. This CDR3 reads CASSDHGTQYTGELFF. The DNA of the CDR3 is TGTGCCAGCAGTGATCACGGGACACAATACACCGGGGAGCTGTTTTTT.

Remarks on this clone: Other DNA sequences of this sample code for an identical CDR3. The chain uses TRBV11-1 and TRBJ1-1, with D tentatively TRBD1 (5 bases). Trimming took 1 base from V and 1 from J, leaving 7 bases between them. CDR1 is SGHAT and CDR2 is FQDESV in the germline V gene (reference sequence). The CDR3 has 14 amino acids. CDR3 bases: TGTGCCAGCAGCTTAGGCACAGGGAACACTGAAGCTTTCTTT. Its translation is CASSLGTGNTEAFF. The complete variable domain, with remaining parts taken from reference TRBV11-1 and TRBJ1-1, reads EAEVAQSPRYKITEKSQAVAFWCDPISGHATLYWYRQILGQGPELLVQFQDESVVDDSQLPKDRFSAERLKGVDSTLKIQPAELGDSAMYLCASSLGTGNTEAFFGQGTRLTVV.

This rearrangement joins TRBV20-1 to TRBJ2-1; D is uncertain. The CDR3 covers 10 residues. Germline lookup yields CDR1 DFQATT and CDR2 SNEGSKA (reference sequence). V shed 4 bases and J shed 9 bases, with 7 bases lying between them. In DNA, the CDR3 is TGCAGTGCTATGTCCGGTGAGCAGTTCTTC. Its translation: CSAMSGEQFF.

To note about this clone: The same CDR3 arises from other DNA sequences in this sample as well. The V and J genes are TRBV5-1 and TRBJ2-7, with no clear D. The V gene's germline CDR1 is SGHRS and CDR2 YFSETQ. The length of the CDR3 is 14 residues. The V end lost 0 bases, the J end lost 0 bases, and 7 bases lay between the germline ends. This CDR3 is CASSLVSSSYEQYF. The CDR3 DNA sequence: TGCGCCAGCAGCTTGGTTAGTTCCTCCTACGAGCAGTACTTC.

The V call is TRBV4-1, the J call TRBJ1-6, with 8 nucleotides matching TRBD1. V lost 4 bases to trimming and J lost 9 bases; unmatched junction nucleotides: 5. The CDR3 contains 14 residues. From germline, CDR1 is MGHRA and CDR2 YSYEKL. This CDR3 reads CASSLTGGGSPLHF. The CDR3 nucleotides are TGCGCCAGCAGCCTCACAGGGGGAGGTTCACCCCTCCACTTT.

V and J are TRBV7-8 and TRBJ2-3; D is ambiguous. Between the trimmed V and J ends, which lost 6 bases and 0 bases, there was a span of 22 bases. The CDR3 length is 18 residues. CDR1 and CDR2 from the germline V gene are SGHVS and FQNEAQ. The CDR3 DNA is TGTGCCAGCAGTCCCCGAGGCGGACCCGTCTCGAGCACAGATACGCAGTATTTT. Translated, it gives CASSPRGGPVSSTDTQYF.

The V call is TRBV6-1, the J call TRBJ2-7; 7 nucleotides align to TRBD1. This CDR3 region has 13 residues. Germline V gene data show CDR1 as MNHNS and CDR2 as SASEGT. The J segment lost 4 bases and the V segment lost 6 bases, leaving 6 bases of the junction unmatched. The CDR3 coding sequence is TGTGCCAGCAGCCGGGGACAGCATTACGAGCAGTACTTC. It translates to CASSRGQHYEQYF.

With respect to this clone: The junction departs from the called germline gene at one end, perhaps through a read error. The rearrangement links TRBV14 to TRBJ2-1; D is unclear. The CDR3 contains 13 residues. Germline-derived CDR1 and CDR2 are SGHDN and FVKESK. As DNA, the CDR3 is TGTGCCAGCAGCCAAATGTCCTTCAATGAGCAGTTCTTC. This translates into CASSQMSFNEQFF. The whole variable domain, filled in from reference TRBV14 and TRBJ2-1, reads EAGVTQFPSHSVIEKGQTVTLRCDPISGHDNLYWYRRVMGKEIKFLLHFVKESKQDESGMPNNRFLAERTGGTYSTLKVQPAELEDSGVYFCASSQMSFNEQFFGPGTRLTVL.

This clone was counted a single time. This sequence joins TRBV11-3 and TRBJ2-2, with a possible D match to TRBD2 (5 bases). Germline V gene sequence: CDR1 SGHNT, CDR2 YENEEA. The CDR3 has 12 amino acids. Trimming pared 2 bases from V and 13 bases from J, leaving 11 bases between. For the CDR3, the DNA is TGTGCCAGCAGCTTAAGAGGCGGGTTGCTGTTTTTT. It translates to CASSLRGGLLFF. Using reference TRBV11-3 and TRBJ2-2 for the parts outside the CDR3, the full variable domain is EAGVVQSPRYKIIEKKQPVAFWCNPISGHNTLYWYLQNLGQGPELLIRYENEEAVDDSQLPKDRFSAERLKGVDSTLKIQPAELGDSAVYLCASSLRGGLLFFGEGSRLTVL.

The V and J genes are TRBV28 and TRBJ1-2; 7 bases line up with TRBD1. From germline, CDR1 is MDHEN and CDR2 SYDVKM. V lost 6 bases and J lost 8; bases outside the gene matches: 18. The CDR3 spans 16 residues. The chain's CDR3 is CASSRQGMLPLSGYTF. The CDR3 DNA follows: TGTGCCAGCAGCCGACAGGGAATGCTCCCGCTGAGCGGCTACACCTTC.

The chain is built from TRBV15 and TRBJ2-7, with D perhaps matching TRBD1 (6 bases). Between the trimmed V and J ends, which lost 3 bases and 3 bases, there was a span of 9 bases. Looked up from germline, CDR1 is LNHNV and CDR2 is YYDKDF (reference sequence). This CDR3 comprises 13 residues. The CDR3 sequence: CATSRTGIYEQYF. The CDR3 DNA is TGTGCCACCAGCAGGACAGGTATCTACGAGCAGTACTTC.